The present T cell receptor beta chain was sequenced within a study of T cell clones after liver transplantation. The CDR3 contains 11 residues. Per the germline V gene, CDR1 is DFQATT and CDR2 is SNEGSKA (reference sequence). Trimming removed 7 bases at V and 3 bases at J, with 9 bases between. This clone was observed once. Sequencing was performed with immunoSEQ multiplex PCR; in TCRdb, only in-frame clones are kept and a portion is missing. The sample carries approximately 100,000 clones, 80% to 90% recorded once. The specimen comprised CD4+ T cells from blood, sampled approximately 45 months after liver transplant. This sequence joins TRBV20-1 and TRBJ2-5, with a possible D match to TRBD1 (6 bases). This TCR came from a human patient who received a liver transplant. Some T cells may be provided by the graft donor. Here the CDR3 DNA reads TGCAGTGGGGGGCTGGAAGAGACCCAGTACTTC. Protein sequence: CSGGLEETQYF.